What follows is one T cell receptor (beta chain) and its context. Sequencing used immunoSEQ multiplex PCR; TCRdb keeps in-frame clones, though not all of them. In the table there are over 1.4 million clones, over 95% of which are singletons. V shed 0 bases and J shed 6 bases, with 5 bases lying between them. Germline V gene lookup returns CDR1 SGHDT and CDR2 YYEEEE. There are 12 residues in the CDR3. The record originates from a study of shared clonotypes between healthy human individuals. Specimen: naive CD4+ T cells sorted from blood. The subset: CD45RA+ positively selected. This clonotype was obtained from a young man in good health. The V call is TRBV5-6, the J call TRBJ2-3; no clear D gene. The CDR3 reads CASSLAGDTQYF. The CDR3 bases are TGTGCCAGCAGCTTGGCTGGGGATACGCAGTATTTT.